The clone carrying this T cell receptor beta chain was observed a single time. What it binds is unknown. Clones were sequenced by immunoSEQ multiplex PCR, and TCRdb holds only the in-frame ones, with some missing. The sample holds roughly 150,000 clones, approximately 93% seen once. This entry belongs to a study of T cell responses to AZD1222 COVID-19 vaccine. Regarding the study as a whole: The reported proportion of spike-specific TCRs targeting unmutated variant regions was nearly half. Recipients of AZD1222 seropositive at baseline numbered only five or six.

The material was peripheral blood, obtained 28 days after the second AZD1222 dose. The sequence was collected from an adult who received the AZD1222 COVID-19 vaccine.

DNA of the CDR3: TGTGCCAGCAGTCCCTTAAGACAGAGGGAAGAGACCCAGTACTTC. It yields the protein CASSPLRQREETQYF. The chain joins TRBV6-6 to TRBJ2-5, with D tentatively TRBD1 or TRBD2 (5 bases each). The V end was cut by 5 bases, the J end by 3 bases, with 16 bases between. The CDR3 extends over 15 amino acids. CDR1 and CDR2 (germline): MNHNY, SVGAGI (reference sequence).